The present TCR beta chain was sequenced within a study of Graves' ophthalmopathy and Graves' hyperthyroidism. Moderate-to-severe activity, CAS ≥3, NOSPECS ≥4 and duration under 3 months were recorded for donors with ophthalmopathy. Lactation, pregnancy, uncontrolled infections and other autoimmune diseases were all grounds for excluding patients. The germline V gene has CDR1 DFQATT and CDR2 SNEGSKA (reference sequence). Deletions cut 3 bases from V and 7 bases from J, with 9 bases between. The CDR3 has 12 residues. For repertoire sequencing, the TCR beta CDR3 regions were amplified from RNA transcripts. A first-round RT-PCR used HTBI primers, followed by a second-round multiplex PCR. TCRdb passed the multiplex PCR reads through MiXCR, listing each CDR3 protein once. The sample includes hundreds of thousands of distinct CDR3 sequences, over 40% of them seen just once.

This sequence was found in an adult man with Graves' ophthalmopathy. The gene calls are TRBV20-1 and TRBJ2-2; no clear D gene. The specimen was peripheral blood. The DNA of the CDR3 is TGCAGTGCTAGGGATTACGTCGGGGAGCTGTTTTTT. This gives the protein CSARDYVGELFF.